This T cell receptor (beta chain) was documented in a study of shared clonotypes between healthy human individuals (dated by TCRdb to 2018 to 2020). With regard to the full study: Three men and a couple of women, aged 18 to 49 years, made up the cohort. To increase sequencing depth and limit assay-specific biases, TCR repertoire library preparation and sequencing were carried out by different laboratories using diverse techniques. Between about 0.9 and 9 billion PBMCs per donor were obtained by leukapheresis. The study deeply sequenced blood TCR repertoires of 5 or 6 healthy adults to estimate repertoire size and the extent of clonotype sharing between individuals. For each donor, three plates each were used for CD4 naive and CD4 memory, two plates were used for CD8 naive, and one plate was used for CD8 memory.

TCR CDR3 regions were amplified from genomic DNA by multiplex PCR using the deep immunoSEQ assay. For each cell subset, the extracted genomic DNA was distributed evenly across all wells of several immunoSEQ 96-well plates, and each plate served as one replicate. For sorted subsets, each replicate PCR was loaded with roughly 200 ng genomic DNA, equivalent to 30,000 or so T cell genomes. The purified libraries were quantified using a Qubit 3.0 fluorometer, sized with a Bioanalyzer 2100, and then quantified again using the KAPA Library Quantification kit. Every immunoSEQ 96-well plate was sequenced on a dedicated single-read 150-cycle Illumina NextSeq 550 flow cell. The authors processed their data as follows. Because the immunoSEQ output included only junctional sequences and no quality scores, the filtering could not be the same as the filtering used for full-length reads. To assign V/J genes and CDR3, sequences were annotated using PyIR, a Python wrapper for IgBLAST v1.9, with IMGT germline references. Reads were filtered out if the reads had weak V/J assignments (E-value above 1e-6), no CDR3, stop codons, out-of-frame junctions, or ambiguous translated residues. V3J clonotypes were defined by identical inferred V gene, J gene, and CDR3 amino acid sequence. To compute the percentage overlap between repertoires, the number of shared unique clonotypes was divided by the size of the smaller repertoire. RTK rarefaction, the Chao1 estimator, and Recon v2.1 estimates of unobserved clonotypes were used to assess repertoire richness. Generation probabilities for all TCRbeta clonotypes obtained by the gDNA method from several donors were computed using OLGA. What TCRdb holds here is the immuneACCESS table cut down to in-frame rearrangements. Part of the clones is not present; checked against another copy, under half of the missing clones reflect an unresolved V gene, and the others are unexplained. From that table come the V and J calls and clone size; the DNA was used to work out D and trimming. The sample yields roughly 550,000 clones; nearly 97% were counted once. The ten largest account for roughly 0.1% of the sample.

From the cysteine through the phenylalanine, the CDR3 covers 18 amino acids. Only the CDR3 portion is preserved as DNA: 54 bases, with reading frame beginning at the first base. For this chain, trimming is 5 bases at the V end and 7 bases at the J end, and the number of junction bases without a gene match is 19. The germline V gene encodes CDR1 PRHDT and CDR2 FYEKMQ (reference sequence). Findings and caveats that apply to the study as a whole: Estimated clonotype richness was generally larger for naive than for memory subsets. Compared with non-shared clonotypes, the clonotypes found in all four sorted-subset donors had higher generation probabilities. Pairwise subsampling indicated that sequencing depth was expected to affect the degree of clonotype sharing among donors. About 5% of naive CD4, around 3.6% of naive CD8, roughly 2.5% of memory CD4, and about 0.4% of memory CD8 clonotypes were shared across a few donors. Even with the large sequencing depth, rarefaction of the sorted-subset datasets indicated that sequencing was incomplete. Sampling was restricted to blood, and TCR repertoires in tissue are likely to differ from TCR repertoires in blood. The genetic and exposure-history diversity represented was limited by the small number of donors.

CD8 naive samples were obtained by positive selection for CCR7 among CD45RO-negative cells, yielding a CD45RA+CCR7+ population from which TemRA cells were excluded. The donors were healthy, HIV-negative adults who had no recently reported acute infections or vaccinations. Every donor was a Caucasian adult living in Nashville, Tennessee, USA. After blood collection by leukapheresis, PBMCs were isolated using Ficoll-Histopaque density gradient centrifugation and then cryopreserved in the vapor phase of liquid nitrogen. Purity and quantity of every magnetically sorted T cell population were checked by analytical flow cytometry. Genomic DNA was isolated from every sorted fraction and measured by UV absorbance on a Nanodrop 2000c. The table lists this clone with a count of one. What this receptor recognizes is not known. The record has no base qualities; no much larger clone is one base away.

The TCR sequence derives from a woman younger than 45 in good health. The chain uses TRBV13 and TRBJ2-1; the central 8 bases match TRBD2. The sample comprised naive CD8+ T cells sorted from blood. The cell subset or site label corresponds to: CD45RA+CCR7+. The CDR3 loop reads CASSGTGKHSGDFNEQFF. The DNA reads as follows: TGTGCCAGCAGCGGAACAGGAAAGCATAGCGGGGACTTTAATGAGCAGTTCTTC.